This T cell receptor beta chain came from a study of response to subunit inactivated influenza vaccine. Points on this clonotype: The antigen is not known.

TCRdb independently ran MiXCR on the RT-PCR reads; one entry per CDR3 protein. The sample has fewer than 550,000 distinct CDR3 sequences, around 25% seen once. Overall study findings and caveats: The authors suggested that few new T cells are recruited per seasonal influenza vaccination.

This CDR3 contains 16 residues. Germline V CDR1 and CDR2: SGHVS, FQNEAQ. J gave up 0 bases and V 0 bases, and 3 bases lay outside the gene matches. The chain uses TRBV7-8 and TRBJ2-7; TRBD1 matches 9 bases. The specimen comprised CD4+ T cells sorted from PBMCs, sampled roughly 5 days after vaccination. This clonotype was obtained from a man aged 45-65 years who received an inactivated influenza vaccine. This chain's CDR3 is CASSLAGTGRSYEQYF. In DNA form, the CDR3 reads TGTGCCAGCAGCTTAGCGGGGACAGGGCGCTCCTACGAGCAGTACTTC.